The 12 T cell receptor beta chains listed next were all sequenced from one sample in a study of T cells after posttransplantation cyclophosphamide. Cyclophosphamide on days +3 and +4 followed busulfan-fludarabine conditioning and a marrow graft. Sequencing was performed with immunoSEQ multiplex PCR; in TCRdb, only in-frame clones are kept and a portion is missing. The sample consists of 1,500 to 2,000 clones, about 80% of them appearing once. The material was PBMCs, obtained around 280 days after allogeneic stem cell transplant with posttransplant cyclophosphamide. The origin of the receptors is a young adult male patient who received an allogeneic stem cell transplant from a related donor, was CMV-positive, and had acute GVHD only. Some T cells may trace back to the graft donor.

The rearrangement links TRBV7-8 to TRBJ1-3; D is uncertain. Germline assignment: CDR1 SGHVS and CDR2 FQNEAQ. The CDR3 extends over 14 amino acids. V shed 4 bases and J shed 2 bases, with 9 bases lying between them. The CDR3 is CASSYAAAGNTIYF. CDR3 bases: TGTGCCAGCAGCTATGCAGCGGCTGGAAACACCATATATTTT.

The chain recombines TRBV18 with TRBJ1-3, with 9 bases fitting TRBD1. V lost 4 bases and J lost 2; bases outside the gene matches: 9. This CDR3 comprises 17 residues. CDR1 is KGHSH and CDR2 is LQKENI in the germline V gene. CDR3 in amino acids: CASSRPGQGIAGNTIYF. CDR3 in DNA: TGTGCCAGCTCACGACCGGGACAGGGAATTGCTGGAAACACCATATATTTT. Full variable domain (missing parts from reference TRBV18 and TRBJ1-3): NAGVMQNPRHLVRRRGQEARLRCSPMKGHSHVYWYRQLPEEGLKFMVYLQKENIIDESGMPKERFSAEFPKEGPSILRIQQVVRGDSAAYFCASSRPGQGIAGNTIYFGEGSWLTVV.

This chain links TRBV29-1 with TRBJ2-3; 9 nucleotides line up with TRBD2. CDR1 SQVTM and CDR2 ANQGSEA come from the germline V gene. V lost 1 base and J lost 11; bases outside the gene matches: 10. This CDR3 contains 14 residues. Here the CDR3 reads CSVEGGLKRGVQYF. CDR3 DNA: TGCAGCGTTGAAGGGGGACTCAAGCGGGGGGTGCAGTATTTT.

The chain employs TRBV7-9 and TRBJ2-2; 7 bases map to TRBD1. J gave up 3 bases and V 6 bases, and 7 bases lay outside the gene matches. The CDR3 extends over 15 amino acids. Germline V gene sequence: CDR1 SEHNR, CDR2 FQNEAQ (reference sequence). As DNA, the CDR3 is TGTGCCAGCAGGCCTCAGGGGGTCGACACCGGGGAGCTGTTTTTT. The encoded protein is CASRPQGVDTGELFF.

The chain joins TRBV27 to TRBJ2-5, with 12 bases that match TRBD1. The CDR3 covers 15 residues. Germline V gene data show CDR1 as MNHEY and CDR2 as SMNVEV (reference sequence). The trim removed 6 bases at V and 5 bases at J, leaving 7 bases unmatched. This chain's CDR3 is CASRTGTGGAETQYF. The CDR3 nucleotides read TGTGCCAGCAGGACCGGGACAGGGGGCGCGGAGACCCAGTACTTC.

This chain joins TRBV4-1 and TRBJ2-6, with D tentatively TRBD2 (6 bases). This CDR3 region has 17 residues. Trimming left V 5 bases short and J 0 bases short, with 14 bases between. Looked up from germline, CDR1 is MGHRA and CDR2 is YSYEKL. The CDR3 DNA follows: TGCGCCAGCAGCGCCTCTAGCGCCTTCTCTGGGGCCAACGTCCTGACTTTC. This codes for CASSASSAFSGANVLTF.

The chain recombines TRBV7-6 with TRBJ2-2; 8 bases are a match to TRBD1. Germline V gene sequence: CDR1 SGHVS, CDR2 FNYEAQ. V lost 5 bases, J lost 7 bases, and 9 bases stayed unmatched. This CDR3 is built from 15 residues. CDR3 in DNA: TGTGCCAGCAGCCCAGGACAGGGATCGGGCGGGGAGCTGTTTTTT. As protein: CASSPGQGSGGELFF.

The chain carries TRBV6-1 and TRBJ2-3; 10 bases match TRBD2. Unmatched junction bases numbered 12, after V lost 3 bases and J lost 9 bases. This CDR3 region has 16 residues. Germline loops: CDR1 MNHNS, CDR2 SASEGT. The CDR3 loop is CASSETSGSLRLTQYF. For the CDR3, the DNA is TGTGCCAGCAGTGAGACTAGCGGGTCCCTCCGGCTGACGCAGTATTTT.

The CDR3 DNA is TGTGCCAGTAGTATGGGACTAGCGGGGGGCCGCACAGATACGCAGTATTTT. It yields the protein CASSMGLAGGRTDTQYF. The chain employs TRBV19 and TRBJ2-3, with 15 bases that match TRBD2. The CDR3 is made up of 17 amino acids. CDR1 LNHDA and CDR2 SQIVND come from the germline V gene (reference sequence). The V gene end was trimmed by 3 bases and the J gene end by 1 base; junction bases not matched to a gene: 2.

The V call is TRBV18, the J call TRBJ1-2, with a tentative D call TRBD1 (5 bases). The V and J ends lost 2 bases and 4 bases respectively, with 14 bases between them. The CDR3 spans 15 residues. Germline CDR1 is KGHSH and CDR2 is LQKENI. CDR3 DNA: TGTGCCAGCTCACCAGAAGGGGCGCACCGCTATGGCTACACCTTC. Translated: CASSPEGAHRYGYTF.

This clone is labeled large. The chain carries TRBV12-5 and TRBJ2-3; D perhaps matches TRBD2 (5 bases). Trimming cost V 7 bases and J 3 bases, with 14 bases left between them. The CDR3 covers 14 residues. Looked up from germline, CDR1 is LGHNT and CDR2 is FRNRAP. The CDR3 nucleotides are TGTGCTAGTGTCGAGGCAGGAGGTACAGATACGCAGTATTTT. Translated: CASVEAGGTDTQYF.

The rearrangement uses TRBV6-1 and TRBJ1-2; no reliable D call. Deletions cut 2 bases from V and 8 bases from J, with 6 bases between. Germline CDR1 and CDR2: MNHNS and SASEGT. This CDR3 is built from 11 residues. The CDR3 DNA is TGTGCCAGCAGTGAAAGTCAGGGCTACACCTTC. Amino acid sequence: CASSESQGYTF.